This T cell receptor beta chain stems from a study of T-cell memory formation after mild COVID-19. The CDR3 has 15 residues. V was shortened by 8 bases and J by 2 bases, with 18 bases between the two germline ends. Germline V lookup: CDR1 SNHLY, CDR2 FYNNEI. TCRdb re-called the 5' RACE reads with MiXCR, one entry per CDR3 protein. Among about 390,000 distinct CDR3 sequences listed, roughly 15% were seen once. The sequence derives from a man younger than 35 who had mild COVID-19 (a few samples of this study predate the infection). Cell type and time point are not known. V gene TRBV2 combines with J gene TRBJ1-2; D is possibly TRBD1 (5 bases). The sequenced sample consisted of PBMCs or a T cell subset sorted from them (not recorded which). CDR3: CASGGETVLNYGYTF. Written as DNA, the CDR3 is TGTGCCAGCGGAGGGGAGACAGTACTCAACTATGGCTACACCTTC.